Sequencing of this T cell receptor beta chain was carried out in a study of shared clonotypes between healthy human individuals. Turning to the study itself: Researchers assigned three CD4 naive, three CD4 memory, two CD8 naive and one CD8 memory plate to each donor.

Assay used: immunoSEQ multiplex PCR; TCRdb lists only in-frame clones, some missing. This repertoire shows roughly 2.2 million clones, about nine tenths found once; its top ten account for around 0.35%. Material for sequencing was naive CD4+ T cells from PBMCs. Subset: CD45RA+ positively selected. This receptor was identified in a man between 18 and 35 years old in good health. Some clones in this sample may be carry-over from other donors' samples.

The CDR3 DNA sequence: TGCGCCAGCAGCTTGGACAGGGCGGGAGCGAATGAAAAACTGTTTTTT. Translated: CASSLDRAGANEKLFF. This sequence joins TRBV5-1 and TRBJ1-4; maybe TRBD1 (6 bases). The V and J ends lost 0 bases and 5 bases respectively, with 14 bases between them. Per germline, CDR1 SGHRS and CDR2 YFSETQ. The CDR3 is 16 amino acids.